This TCR beta chain came from a study of cytomegalovirus exposure and HLA in healthy donors listed by TCRdb under 2017. As for the study more broadly: A later analysis indicated that the 95 to 150 validation repertoires were generated on the platform also employed for the approximately 700 repertoires of the first cohort. The aim of the study was to test whether cataloging public T cell receptors could identify signatures of past pathogen exposure. In addition to the first cohort of several hundred subjects, a separate validation cohort of 130 or so different subjects was used. The study combined high-throughput TCR immunosequencing, statistical association of individual TCRs with disease status, and machine learning to predict cytomegalovirus infection status. Study-wide findings and limitations: Of the cluster scores, 90% to 95% were above 0 in a later analysis, which found that TCRs clustered in the first cohort also tended to co-occur in the roughly 130 validation repertoires. A few of the identified cytomegalovirus-associated TCR beta chains were confirmed in vitro to be specific for cytomegalovirus antigens. According to the authors, the approach could potentially be generalized to other disease states and immunological phenotypes. The study listed around 160 TCR beta chains as associated with cytomegalovirus. A later analysis had no HLA typing for the validation cohort, so co-occurrence there was scored across all 110 or so repertoires. While some public TCRs were present in many individuals, most TCR sequences turned up only very rarely across donors. The classifier was reported to diagnose cytomegalovirus status with high specificity and sensitivity in both the original and validation cohorts.

The donors belonged to the validation cohort of around 120 subjects, which was separate from the approximately 700-subject first cohort. In this sample, this clone turned up once. Which antigen it targets is not known. Within one base of it there is no much larger clone, and no base qualities were kept. Libraries were made using the immunoSEQ multiplex PCR assay. The original pipeline was this. A statistical classification framework was built for diagnosing cytomegalovirus status from the catalog of TCR beta chain sequences. TCRdb took over this immuneACCESS table, retaining in-frame rearrangements with V and J assigned. Such tables are incomplete; in checked studies, under half of the missing clones stem from an unresolved V gene, and the remainder is unexplained. Clone size and the V and J calls come from that table; the DNA yielded D and trimming. The sample contains hundreds of thousands of clones, less than 90% of them found a single time. The ten largest clones capture roughly 5.4% of the sample.

The clonotype originates from a woman younger than 30 in good health and CMV-seronegative. Sequences were obtained from PBMCs.

For the CDR3, the sequence is CASRGDYNEQFF. The nucleotide sequence reads TGTGCCAGCAGGGGGGATTACAATGAGCAGTTCTTC. Recombination linked TRBV28 to TRBJ2-1; the D element could tentatively be TRBD1 or TRBD2, as 5 bases agree for each. The CDR3 measures 12 amino acids from cysteine to phenylalanine. Only CDR3 DNA is held: 36 bases, read in frame from base 1. CDR1 and CDR2 were assigned from the germline V gene as MDHEN and SYDVKM. V gives up 6 bases and J gives up 4 bases, and the segment between their germline ends measures 7 bases.